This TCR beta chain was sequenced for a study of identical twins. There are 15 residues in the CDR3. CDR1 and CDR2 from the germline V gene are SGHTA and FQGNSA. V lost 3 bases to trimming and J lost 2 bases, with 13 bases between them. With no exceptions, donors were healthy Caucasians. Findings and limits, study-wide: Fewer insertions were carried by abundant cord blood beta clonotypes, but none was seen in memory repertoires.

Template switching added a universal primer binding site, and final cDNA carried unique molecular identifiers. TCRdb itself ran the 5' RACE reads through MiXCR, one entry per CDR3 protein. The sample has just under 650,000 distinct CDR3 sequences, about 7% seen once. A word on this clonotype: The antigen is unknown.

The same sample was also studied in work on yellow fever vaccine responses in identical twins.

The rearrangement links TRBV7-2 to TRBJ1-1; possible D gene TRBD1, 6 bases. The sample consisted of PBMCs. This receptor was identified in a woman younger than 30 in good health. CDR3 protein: CASSFGGASNTEAFF. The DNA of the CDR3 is TGTGCCAGCAGCTTTGGGGGGGCATCAAACACTGAAGCTTTCTTT.